These 3 T cell receptor beta chains originate from one sample sequenced in a study of spatial heterogeneity in lung cancer (dated by TCRdb to about 2019). This sample's time point label indicates: blood at routine non-recurrence follow-up after resection. Library preparation used 5' RACE. The sample was run on a NextSeq 500. Using fastp trimming at Q25 and MiXCR clonotype assembly, TCRdb reanalyzed the public sequencing data and kept in-frame beta chains. Each CDR3 protein gets just one entry, which takes the most common genes and DNA from the rows behind it. The sample profile shows around 32,000 distinct CDR3 sequences; roughly 10% of them were found once. 25% to 35% of the sample comes from the top ten. This material consisted of PBMCs, taken at follow-up. The receptors originated from a female donor with early-stage non-small cell lung cancer.

This clonotype was counted between two and nine times. The chain joins TRBV12-3 or TRBV12-4 to TRBJ1-6; D gene unclear. This CDR3 has 13 amino acids. V was cut by 3 bases and J by 11 bases, with 11 bases left in between. CDR3 nucleotide sequence: TGTGCCAGCAGTTTGCATAGTCCTCCACCCCTCCACTTT. Translation: CASSLHSPPPLHF.

This chain connects TRBV5-1 to TRBJ1-1, with a possible D match to TRBD1 (6 bases). The CDR3 runs 15 residues. Trimming pared 3 bases from V and 1 base from J, leaving 13 bases between. Germline CDR1 reads SGHRS; CDR2 reads YFSETQ. The CDR3 nucleotides are TGCGCCAGCAGCTGGGGGGCCAGCGGGAACACTGAAGCTTTCTTT. It yields the protein CASSWGASGNTEAFF.

This clonotype was counted at least ten times. This chain connects TRBV19 to TRBJ2-1; D remains ambiguous. The germline gives CDR1 LNHDA, CDR2 SQIVND (reference sequence). The CDR3 contains 15 residues. The V end was cut by 5 bases, the J end by 0 bases, with 11 bases between. In DNA form, the CDR3 reads TGTGCCAGTAGTTCAACTCACAGCTCCTACAATGAGCAGTTCTTC. This codes for CASSSTHSSYNEQFF.